This TCR beta chain was captured in a study of blood T cell repertoires in COVID-19. Overall study: COVID-19 samples from acute and convalescent phases originated in the United States, Italy and Spain.

As originally analysed: Estimation of nucleated cell counts relied on the amplification of reference gene primers. Profiled with immunoSEQ multiplex PCR; TCRdb holds only in-frame clones, not every one. V and J calls and clone size follow that table, whereas D and trimming were derived from the DNA. Of about 99,000 clones detected, about 88% appear once; the ten largest clones hold roughly 5%. The sequencing sample was made of peripheral blood. The TCR was taken from a human donor in a cohort sampled during active COVID-19.

The CDR3 protein is CASSLGTSGRALETQYF. The CDR3 DNA is TGCGCCAGCAGCCTTGGGACTAGCGGGAGGGCCCTCGAGACCCAGTACTTC. The V and J genes are TRBV5-1 and TRBJ2-5; 16 positions agree with TRBD2. The J segment lost 5 bases and the V segment lost 4 bases, leaving 8 bases of the junction unmatched. This CDR3 is 17 amino acids long. Germline loops: CDR1 SGHRS, CDR2 YFSETQ.